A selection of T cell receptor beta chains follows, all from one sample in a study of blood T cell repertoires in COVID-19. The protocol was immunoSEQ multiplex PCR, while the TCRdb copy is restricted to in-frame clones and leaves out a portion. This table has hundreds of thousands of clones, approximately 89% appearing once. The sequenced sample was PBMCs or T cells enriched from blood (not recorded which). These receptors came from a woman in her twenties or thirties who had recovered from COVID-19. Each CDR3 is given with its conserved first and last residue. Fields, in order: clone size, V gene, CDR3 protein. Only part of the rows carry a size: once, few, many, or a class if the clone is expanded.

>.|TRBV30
CAWSVSGLYGYTF
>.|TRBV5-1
CASSLGGRGPGDTQYF
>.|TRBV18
CASSPSHENNYGYTF
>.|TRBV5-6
CASRFRSKDEQFF
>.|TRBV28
CASSLLGGATEAFF
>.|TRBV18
CASSQKAGGTEAFF
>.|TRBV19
CASSIWGGRGSNQPQHF
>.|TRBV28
CASSLGDRGSSYEQYF
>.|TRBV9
CASTRQGHGNTIYF
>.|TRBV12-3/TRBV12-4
CASGSSYNSPLHF
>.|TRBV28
CASSLPQTGVHGLSTDTQYF
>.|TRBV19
CASSIGQGVRYGYTF
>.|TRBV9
CASSAGILGTDTQYF
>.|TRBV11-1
CASSLELAGYNEQFF
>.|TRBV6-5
CASSRTAFYEQYF
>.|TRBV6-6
CASGTGSSYNSPLHF
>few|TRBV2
CASRGTGAYGYTF
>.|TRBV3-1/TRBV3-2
CASSQGPGEQYF
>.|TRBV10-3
CAISGDRLETQHF
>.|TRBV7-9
CASSPYQTSAQTGVEQFF